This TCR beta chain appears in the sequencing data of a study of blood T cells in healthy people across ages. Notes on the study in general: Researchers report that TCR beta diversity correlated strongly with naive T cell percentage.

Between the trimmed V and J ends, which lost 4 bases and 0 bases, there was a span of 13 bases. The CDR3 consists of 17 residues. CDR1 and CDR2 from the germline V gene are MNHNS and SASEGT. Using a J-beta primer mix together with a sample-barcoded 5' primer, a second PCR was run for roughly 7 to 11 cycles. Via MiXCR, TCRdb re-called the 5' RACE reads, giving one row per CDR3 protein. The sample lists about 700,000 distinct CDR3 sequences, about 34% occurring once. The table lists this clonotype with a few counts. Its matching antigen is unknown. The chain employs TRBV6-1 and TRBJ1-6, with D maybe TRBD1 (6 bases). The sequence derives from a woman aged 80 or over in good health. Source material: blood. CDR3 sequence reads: CASSGDIRSSYNSPLHF. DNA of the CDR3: TGTGCCAGCAGTGGGGACATAAGGAGCTCCTATAATTCACCCCTCCACTTT.